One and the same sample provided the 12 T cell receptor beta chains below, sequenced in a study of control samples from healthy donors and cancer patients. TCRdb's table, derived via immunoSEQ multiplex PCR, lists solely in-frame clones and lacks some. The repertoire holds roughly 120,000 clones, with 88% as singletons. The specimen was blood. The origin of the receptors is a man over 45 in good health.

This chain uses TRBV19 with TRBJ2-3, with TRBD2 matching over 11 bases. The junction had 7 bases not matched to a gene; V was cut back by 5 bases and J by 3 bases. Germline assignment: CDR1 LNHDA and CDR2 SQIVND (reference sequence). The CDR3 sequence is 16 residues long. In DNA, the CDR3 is TGTGCCAGTAGTTCCTTCACTAGCGGGGGTACAGATACGCAGTATTTT. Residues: CASSSFTSGGTDTQYF. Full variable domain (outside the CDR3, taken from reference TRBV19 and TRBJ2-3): DGGITQSPKYLFRKEGQNVTLSCEQNLNHDAMYWYRQDPGQGLRLIYYSQIVNDFQKGDIAEGYSVSREKKESFPLTVTSAQKNPTAFYLCASSSFTSGGTDTQYFGPGTRLTVL.

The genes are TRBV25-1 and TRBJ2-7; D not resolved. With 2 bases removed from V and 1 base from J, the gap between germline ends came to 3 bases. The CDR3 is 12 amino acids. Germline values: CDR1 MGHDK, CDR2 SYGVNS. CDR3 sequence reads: CASSEQSYEQYF. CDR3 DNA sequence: TGTGCCAGCAGTGAACAGTCCTACGAGCAGTACTTC.

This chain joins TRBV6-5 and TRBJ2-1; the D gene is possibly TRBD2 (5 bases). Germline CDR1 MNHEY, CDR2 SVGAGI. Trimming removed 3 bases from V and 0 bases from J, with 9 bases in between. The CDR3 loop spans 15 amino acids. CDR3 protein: CASSYSESSYNEQFF. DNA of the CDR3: TGTGCCAGCAGTTATAGCGAGAGCTCCTACAATGAGCAGTTCTTC.

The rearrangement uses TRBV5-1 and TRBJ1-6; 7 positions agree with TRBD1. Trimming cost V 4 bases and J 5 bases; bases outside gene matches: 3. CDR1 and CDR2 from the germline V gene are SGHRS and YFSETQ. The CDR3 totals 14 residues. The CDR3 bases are TGCGCCAGCAGCCCCGGACAGGATAATTCACCCCTCCACTTT. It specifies CASSPGQDNSPLHF.

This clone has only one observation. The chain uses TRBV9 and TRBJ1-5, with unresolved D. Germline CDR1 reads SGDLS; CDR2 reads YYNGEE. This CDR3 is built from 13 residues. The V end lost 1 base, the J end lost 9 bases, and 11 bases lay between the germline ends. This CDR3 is CASSVRSDMPQHF. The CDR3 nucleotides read TGTGCCAGCAGCGTACGGAGCGATATGCCCCAGCATTTT. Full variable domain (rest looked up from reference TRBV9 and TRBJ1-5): DSGVTQTPKHLITATGQRVTLRCSPRSGDLSVYWYQQSLDQGLQFLIQYYNGEERAKGNILERFSAQQFPDLHSELNLSSLELGDSALYFCASSVRSDMPQHFGDGTRLSIL.

CDR3 bases: TGTGCCTGGAACAAGGGACAGGTCACAGATACGCAGTATTTT. It yields the protein CAWNKGQVTDTQYF. This rearrangement joins TRBV30 to TRBJ2-3; 8 bases match TRBD1. Per the germline V gene, CDR1 is GTSNPN and CDR2 is SVGIG (reference sequence). The V gene end was trimmed by 4 bases and the J gene end by 2 bases; junction bases not matched to a gene: 5. There are 14 residues in the CDR3.

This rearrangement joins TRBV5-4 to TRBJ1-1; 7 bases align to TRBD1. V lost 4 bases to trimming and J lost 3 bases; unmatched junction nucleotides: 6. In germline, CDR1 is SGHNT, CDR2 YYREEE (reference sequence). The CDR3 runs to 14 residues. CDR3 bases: TGTGCCAGCAGCAAGGGACAGCGGGACACTGAAGCTTTCTTT. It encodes CASSKGQRDTEAFF.

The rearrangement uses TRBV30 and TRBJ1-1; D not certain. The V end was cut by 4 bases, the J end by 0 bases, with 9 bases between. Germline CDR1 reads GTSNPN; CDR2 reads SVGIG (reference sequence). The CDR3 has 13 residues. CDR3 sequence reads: CAWNDQMNTEAFF. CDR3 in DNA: TGTGCCTGGAATGACCAAATGAACACTGAAGCTTTCTTT.

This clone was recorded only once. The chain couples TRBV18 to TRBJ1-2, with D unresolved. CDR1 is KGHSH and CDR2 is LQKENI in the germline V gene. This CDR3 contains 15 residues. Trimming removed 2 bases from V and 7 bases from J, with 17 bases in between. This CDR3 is CASSPETNQLIGYTF. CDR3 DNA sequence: TGTGCCAGCTCACCAGAGACAAATCAGTTAATTGGCTACACCTTC.

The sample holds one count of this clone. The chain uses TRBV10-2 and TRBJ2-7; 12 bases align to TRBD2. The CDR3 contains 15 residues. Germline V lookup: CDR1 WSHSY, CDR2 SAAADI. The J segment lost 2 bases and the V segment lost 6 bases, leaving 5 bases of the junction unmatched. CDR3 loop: CASSHGLAGPYEQYF. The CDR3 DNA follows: TGCGCCAGCAGCCACGGACTAGCGGGACCCTACGAGCAGTACTTC.

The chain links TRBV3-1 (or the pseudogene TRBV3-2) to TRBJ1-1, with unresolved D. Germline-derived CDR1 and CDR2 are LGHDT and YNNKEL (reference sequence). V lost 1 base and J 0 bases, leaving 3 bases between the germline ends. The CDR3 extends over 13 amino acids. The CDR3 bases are TGTGCCAGCAGCCAAGCTCTGAACACTGAAGCTTTCTTT. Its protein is CASSQALNTEAFF.

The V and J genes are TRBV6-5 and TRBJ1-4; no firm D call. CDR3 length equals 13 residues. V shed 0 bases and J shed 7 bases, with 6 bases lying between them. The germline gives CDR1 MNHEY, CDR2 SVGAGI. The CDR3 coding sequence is TGTGCCAGCAGTTACTCCCGGGTTGAAAAACTGTTTTTT. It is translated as CASSYSRVEKLFF.